This T cell receptor beta chain derives from a study of blood T cells in healthy people across ages. Study findings and constraints: A roughly linear fall in TCR beta diversity per million T cells was seen with increasing age.

Primers used in a second PCR of about 6 to 11 cycles were a sample-barcoded 5' primer and a J-beta primer mix. TCRdb itself ran the 5' RACE reads through MiXCR, one entry per CDR3 protein. The table shows approximately 680,000 distinct CDR3 sequences, with approximately 31% occurring only once. V was pared by 5 bases and J by 0 bases, with 14 bases of the junction left unmatched. Looked up from germline, CDR1 is SEHNR and CDR2 is FQNEAQ (reference sequence). The CDR3 consists of 19 residues. This clonotype has a single count. As yet, its antigen is unknown. The authors extracted at least 6 micrograms of total RNA per sample.

The receptor comes from a woman older than 75 in good health. The chain is built from TRBV7-9 and TRBJ2-4; 9 bases agree with TRBD1. The specimen was blood. CDR3 loop: CASSRSGTGSGLAKNIQYF. CDR3 nucleotides: TGTGCCAGCAGCCGAAGCGGGACAGGGTCAGGACTAGCCAAAAACATTCAGTACTTC.